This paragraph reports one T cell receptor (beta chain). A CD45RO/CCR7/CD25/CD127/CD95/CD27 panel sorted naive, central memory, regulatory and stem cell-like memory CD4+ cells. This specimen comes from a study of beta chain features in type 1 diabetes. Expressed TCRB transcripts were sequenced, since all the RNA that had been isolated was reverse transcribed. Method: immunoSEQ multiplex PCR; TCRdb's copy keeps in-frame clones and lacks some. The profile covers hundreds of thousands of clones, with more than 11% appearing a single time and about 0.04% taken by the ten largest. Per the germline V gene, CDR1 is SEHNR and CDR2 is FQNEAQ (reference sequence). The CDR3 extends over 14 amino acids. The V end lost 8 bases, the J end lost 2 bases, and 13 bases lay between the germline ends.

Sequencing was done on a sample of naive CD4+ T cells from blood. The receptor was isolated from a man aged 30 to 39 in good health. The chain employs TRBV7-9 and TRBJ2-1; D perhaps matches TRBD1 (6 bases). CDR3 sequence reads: CASRVAGAYNEQFF. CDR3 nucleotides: TGTGCCAGCCGCGTTGCAGGGGCCTACAATGAGCAGTTCTTC.